This TCR beta chain was captured by sequencing in a study of T cell repertoires in cytomegalovirus infection (dated by TCRdb to between 2018 and 2021). At the level of the whole study: Donor HLA type was relevant to the analysis, because carriage of CMV infection together with the matching HLA type was indicated by public TCR beta signatures.

The paper's findings and limits, for the study overall: In both this cohort and an independent cohort of 352 donors, the cumulative frequency of public TCR beta family members distinguished carriers of CMV infection plus the relevant HLA type. The ex vivo response was dominated by HLA-C-restricted CMV-specific TCR beta clonotypes, which also provided the single most frequent clonotype in two of eight donors.

Data came from an Illumina HiSeq 1500. TCRdb redid the processing of the public reads, applying fastp at Q25 and MiXCR, and retained in-frame beta chains. Merged by CDR3 protein, the rows form single entries marked with the most common genes and DNA. Within this sample are over 150,000 distinct CDR3 sequences, with under 15% of them counted one time only. The top ten clones comprise roughly a quarter of the sample. Relative to germline, V is 1 base shorter and J is 7 bases shorter, with 14 bases between their ends. The CDR3 sequence holds 14 residues, the cysteine and phenylalanine included. Here the CDR3 DNA is all that survives: 42 bases in frame from base 1. CDR1 is given as DFQATT and CDR2 as SNEGSKA, both from the germline V gene (reference sequence). This clonotype was seen more than once but under ten times. The antigen it binds to is not known. Base qualities were left out, and no much larger clone turns up one base away.

Recombination linked TRBV20-1 to TRBJ1-5; no D gene can be assigned with confidence. Sequencing was performed on PBMCs. The receptor's source is a human donor in good health (CMV status not recorded). Some clones in this sample may be carry-over from other donors' samples. CDR3 sequence: CSARVGERTQPQHF. The nucleotide sequence is given as TGCAGTGCTAGAGTAGGCGAGAGGACCCAGCCCCAGCATTTT.